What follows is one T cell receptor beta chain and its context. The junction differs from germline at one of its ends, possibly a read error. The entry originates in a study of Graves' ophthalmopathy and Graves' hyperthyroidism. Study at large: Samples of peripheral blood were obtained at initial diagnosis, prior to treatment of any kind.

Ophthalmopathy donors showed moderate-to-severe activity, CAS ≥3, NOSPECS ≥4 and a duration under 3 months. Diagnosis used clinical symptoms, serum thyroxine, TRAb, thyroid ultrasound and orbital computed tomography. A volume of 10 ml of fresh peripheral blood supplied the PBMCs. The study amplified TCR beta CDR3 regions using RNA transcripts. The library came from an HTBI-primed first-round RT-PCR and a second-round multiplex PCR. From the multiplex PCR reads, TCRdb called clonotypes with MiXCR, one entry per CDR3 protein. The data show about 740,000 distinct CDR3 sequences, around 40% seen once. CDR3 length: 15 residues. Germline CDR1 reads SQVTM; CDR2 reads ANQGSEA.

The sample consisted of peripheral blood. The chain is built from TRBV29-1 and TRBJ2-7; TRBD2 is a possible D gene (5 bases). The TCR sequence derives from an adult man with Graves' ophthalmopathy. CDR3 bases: TGCGGCGTTGAAGAAACGGGGATTGGGTCCTACGAGCAGTACTTC. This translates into CGVEETGIGSYEQYF.